This T cell receptor beta chain was profiled in a study of blood T cell repertoires in COVID-19. Study overall: Donors in the United States, Italy and Spain gave samples during acute or convalescent COVID-19. The cDNA or gDNA used as material had been derived from T cells, B-cell-depleted T cells, or PBMCs.

In germline, CDR1 is LGHNA, CDR2 YSLEER. The V end was cut by 1 base, the J end by 4 bases, with 10 bases between. The length of the CDR3 is 14 residues. The authors' processing: Reference gene primer amplification yielded estimated nucleated cell counts. Libraries were prepared by immunoSEQ multiplex PCR; TCRdb keeps only in-frame clonotypes and omits some of them. The V and J calls and the clone size are those of that table, but D and trimming were determined from the DNA. The data contain 200,000 or so clones, more than 65% of them seen just once; the ten biggest clones take up less than 2.5%. The origin of this receptor is a woman aged 55-69 years with acute or convalescent COVID-19. The sequencing input was peripheral blood. The J gene is TRBJ2-5, the V gene TRBV4-3, with D possibly being TRBD2 (5 bases). The CDR3 sequence is CASSQGLSGETQYF. The CDR3 region has the DNA TGCGCCAGCAGCCAAGGACTAAGCGGAGAGACCCAGTACTTC.